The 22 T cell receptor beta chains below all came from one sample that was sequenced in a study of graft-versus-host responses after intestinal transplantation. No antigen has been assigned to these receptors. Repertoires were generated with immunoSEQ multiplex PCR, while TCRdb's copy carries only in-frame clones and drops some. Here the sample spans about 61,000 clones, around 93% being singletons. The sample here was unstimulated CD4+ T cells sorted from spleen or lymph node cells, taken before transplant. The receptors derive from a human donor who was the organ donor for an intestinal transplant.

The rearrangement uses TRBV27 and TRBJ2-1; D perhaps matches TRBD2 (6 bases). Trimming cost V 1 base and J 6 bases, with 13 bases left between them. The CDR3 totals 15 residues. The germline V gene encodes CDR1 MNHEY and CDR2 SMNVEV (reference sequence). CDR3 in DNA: TGTGCCAGCAGTTTATTGGGTGGAGGGCGCAATGAGCAGTTCTTC. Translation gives CASSLLGGGRNEQFF.

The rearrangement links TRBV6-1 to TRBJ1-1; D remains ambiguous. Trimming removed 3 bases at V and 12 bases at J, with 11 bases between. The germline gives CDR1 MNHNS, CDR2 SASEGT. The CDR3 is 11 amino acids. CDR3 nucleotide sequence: TGTGCCAGCAGTGAGGGCATTAACCCTTTCTTT. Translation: CASSEGINPFF.

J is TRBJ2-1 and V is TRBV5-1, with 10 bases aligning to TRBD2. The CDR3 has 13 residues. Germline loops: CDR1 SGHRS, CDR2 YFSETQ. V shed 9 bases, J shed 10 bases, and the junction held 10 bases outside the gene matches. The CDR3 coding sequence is TGCGCCACCAGGGGGACTAGCGACGGCGAGCAGTTCTTC. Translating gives CATRGTSDGEQFF.

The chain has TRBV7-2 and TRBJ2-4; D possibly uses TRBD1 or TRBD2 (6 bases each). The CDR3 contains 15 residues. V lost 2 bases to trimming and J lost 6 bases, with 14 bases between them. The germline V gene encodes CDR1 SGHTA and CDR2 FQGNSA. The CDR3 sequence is CASSLRGLALNIQYF. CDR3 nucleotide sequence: TGTGCCAGCAGCTTACGGGGGCTAGCTTTAAACATTCAGTACTTC.

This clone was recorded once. The CDR3 here is CASSLDQNPAYEQYF. CDR3 bases: TGTGCCAGCAGCTTAGACCAAAATCCGGCCTACGAGCAGTACTTC. This sequence joins TRBV11-2 and TRBJ2-7; no firm D call. This CDR3 comprises 15 residues. With 0 bases removed from V and 2 bases from J, the gap between germline ends came to 11 bases. Per germline, CDR1 SGHAT and CDR2 FQNNGV.

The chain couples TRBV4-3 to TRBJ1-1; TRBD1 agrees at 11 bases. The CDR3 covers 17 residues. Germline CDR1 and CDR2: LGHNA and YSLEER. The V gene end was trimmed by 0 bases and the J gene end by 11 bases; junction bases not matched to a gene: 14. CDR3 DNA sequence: TGCGCCAGCAGCCAAGAGGTTGAAGGGACAGGGGGAAGTGAGGCTTTCTTT. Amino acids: CASSQEVEGTGGSEAFF.

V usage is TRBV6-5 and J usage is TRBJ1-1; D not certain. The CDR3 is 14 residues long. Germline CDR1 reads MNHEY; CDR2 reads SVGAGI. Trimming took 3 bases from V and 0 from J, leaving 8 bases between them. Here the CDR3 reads CASSYRGLNTEAFF. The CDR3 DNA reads TGTGCCAGCAGTTATCGGGGTCTGAACACTGAAGCTTTCTTT.

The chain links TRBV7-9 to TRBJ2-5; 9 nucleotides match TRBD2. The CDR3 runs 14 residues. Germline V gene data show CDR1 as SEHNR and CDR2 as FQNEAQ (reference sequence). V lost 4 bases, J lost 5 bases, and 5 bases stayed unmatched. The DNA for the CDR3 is TGTGCCAGCAGCTCGCGGGGGGGCCTCGAGACCCAGTACTTC. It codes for CASSSRGGLETQYF.

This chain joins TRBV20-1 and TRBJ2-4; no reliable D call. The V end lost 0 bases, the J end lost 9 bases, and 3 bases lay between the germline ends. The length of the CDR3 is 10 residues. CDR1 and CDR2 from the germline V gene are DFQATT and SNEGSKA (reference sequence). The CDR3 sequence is CSAREGIQYF. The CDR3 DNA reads TGCAGTGCTAGAGAGGGCATTCAGTACTTC.

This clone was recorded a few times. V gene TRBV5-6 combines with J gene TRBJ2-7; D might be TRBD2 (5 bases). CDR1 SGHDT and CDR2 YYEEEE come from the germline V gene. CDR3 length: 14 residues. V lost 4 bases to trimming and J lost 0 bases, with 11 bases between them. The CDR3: CASSQDFSSYEQYF. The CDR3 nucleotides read TGTGCCAGCAGCCAGGACTTCAGCTCCTACGAGCAGTACTTC.

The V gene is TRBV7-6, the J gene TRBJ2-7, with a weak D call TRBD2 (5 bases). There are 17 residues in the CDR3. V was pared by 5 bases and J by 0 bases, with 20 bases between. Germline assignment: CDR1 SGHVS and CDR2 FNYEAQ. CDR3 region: CASSPTLILLASYEQYF. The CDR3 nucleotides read TGTGCCAGCAGCCCCACCCTTATCTTGCTAGCCTCCTACGAGCAGTACTTC. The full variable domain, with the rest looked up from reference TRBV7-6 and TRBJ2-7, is GAGVSQSPRYKVTKRGQDVALRCDPISGHVSLYWYRQALGQGPEFLTYFNYEAQQDKSGLPNDRFSAERPEGSISTLTIQRTEQRDSAMYRCASSPTLILLASYEQYFGPGTRLTVT.

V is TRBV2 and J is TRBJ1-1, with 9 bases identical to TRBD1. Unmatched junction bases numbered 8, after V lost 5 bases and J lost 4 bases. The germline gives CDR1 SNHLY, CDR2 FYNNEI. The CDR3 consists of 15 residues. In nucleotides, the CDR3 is TGTGCCAGCAGTTACAGGGGGCTAGTGCCCACTGAAGCTTTCTTT. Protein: CASSYRGLVPTEAFF.

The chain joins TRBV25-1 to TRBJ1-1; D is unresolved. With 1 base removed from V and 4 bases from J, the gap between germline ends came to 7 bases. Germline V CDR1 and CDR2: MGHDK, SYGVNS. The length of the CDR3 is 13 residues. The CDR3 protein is CASSEFRGTEAFF. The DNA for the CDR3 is TGTGCCAGCAGTGAATTTCGGGGCACTGAAGCTTTCTTT.

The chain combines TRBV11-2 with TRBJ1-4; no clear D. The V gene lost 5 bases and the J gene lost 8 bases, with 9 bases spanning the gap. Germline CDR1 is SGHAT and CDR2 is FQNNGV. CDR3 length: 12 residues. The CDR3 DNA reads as TGTGCCAGCAGCGACGGTTGGGAAAAACTGTTTTTT. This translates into CASSDGWEKLFF.

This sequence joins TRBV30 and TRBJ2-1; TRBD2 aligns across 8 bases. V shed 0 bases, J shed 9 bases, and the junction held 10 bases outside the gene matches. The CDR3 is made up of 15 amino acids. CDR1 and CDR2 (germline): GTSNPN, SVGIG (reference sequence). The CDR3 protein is CAWSVPRGGPSEQFF. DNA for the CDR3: TGTGCCTGGAGTGTACCTCGGGGGGGCCCTAGTGAGCAGTTCTTC.

The CDR3 nucleotides are TGCGCCAGCAGCCAAGGCCTGCAGTGGCAGCCCGGCACAGATACGCAGTATTTT. This translates into CASSQGLQWQPGTDTQYF. The chain recombines TRBV4-1 with TRBJ2-3; D uncertain. V was trimmed by 1 base and J by 1 base, leaving 18 bases between them. The germline CDR1 and CDR2 sequences are MGHRA and YSYEKL. CDR3 length: 18 residues.

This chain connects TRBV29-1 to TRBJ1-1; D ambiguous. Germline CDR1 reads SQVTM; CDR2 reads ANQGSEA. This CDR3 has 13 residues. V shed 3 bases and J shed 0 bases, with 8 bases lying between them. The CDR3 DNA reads TGCAGCGTTGAGGGCCCCGTGAACACTGAAGCTTTCTTT. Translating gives CSVEGPVNTEAFF.

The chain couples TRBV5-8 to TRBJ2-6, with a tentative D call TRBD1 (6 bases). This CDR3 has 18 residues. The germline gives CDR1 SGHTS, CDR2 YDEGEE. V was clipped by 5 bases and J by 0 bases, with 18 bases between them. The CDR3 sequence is CASRQSLTGPSGANVLTF. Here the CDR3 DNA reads TGTGCCAGCAGACAATCTTTGACAGGACCCTCTGGGGCCAACGTCCTGACTTTC.

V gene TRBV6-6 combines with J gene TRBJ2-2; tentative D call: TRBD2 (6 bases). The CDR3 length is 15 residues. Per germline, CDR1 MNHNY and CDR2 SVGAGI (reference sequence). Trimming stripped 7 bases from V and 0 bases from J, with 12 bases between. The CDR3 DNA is TGTGCCAGCATCGGGACTGCCCCGAACACCGGGGAGCTGTTTTTT. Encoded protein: CASIGTAPNTGELFF.

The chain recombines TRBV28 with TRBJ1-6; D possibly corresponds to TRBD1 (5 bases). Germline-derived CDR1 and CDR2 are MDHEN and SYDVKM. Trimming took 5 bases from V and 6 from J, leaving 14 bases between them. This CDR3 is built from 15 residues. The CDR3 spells CASSATWGGNSPLHF. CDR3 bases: TGTGCCAGCAGTGCTACGTGGGGCGGTAATTCACCCCTCCACTTT.

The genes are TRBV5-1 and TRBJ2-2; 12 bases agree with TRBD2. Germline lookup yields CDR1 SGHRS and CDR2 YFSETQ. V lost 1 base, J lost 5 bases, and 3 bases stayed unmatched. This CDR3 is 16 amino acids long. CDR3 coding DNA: TGCGCCAGCAGCTTGACTAGCGGGGGGTTTACCGGGGAGCTGTTTTTT. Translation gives CASSLTSGGFTGELFF. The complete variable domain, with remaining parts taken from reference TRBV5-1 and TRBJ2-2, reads KAGVTQTPRYLIKTRGQQVTLSCSPISGHRSVSWYQQTPGQGLQFLFEYFSETQRNKGNFPGRFSGRQFSNSRSEMNVSTLELGDSALYLCASSLTSGGFTGELFFGEGSRLTVL.

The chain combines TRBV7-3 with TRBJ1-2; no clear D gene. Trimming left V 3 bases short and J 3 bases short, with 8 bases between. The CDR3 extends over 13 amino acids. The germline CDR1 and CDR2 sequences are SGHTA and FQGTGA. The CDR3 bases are TGTGCCAGCAGCTTCGACGGGCACTATGGCTACACCTTC. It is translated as CASSFDGHYGYTF. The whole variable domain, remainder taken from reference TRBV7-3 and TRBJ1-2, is GAGVSQTPSNKVTEKGKYVELRCDPISGHTALYWYRQSLGQGPEFLIYFQGTGAADDSGLPNDRFFAVRPEGSVSTLKIQRTERGDSAVYLCASSFDGHYGYTFGSGTRLTVV.